Detailed here is one TCR beta chain. This CDR3 spans 18 amino acids. Germline V CDR1 and CDR2: MNHEY, SMNVEV (reference sequence). J was trimmed by 1 base and V by 1 base; bases with no gene match: 7. This sample is part of a study of cytomegalovirus exposure and HLA in healthy donors. The PCR contained 60 Vbeta and 13 Jbeta primers. The method was immunoSEQ multiplex PCR; TCRdb's version includes in-frame clones alone and lacks a portion of them. Among 100,000 to 120,000 clones listed, roughly 15% were seen once. The sequence came from a female donor in good health and CMV-seronegative. This rearrangement joins TRBV27 to TRBJ2-2; 9 bases fit TRBD2. Sequenced material: PBMCs. CDR3 in DNA: TGTGCCAGCAGTTTATTGGTAGCGGGAGCGTTGAACACCGGGGAGCTGTTTTTT. This translates into CASSLLVAGALNTGELFF.